This TCR beta chain came from a study of blood T cell repertoires in COVID-19 (dated by TCRdb to the early 2020s). Regarding the complete study: Collaborator samples came from the United States, Italy and Spain and covered acute and convalescent phases of COVID-19. The dataset comprised deeply sampled blood TCRbeta repertoires from subjects exposed to, actively infected with, or recovered from COVID-19. The repertoires were released in a freely available public database intended as a resource for research on the immune response to SARS-CoV-2. Nearly every sample came with metadata listing a de-identified subject ID, COVID-19 status, age in years and sex. Where available, HLA class I and class II types were taken from metadata supplied by the sample provider and were not determined by assay-based typing. The material from the prospective study consisted of cDNA or gDNA derived from T cells, B-cell-depleted T cells, or PBMCs. Samples came from the ongoing ImmuneRACE study (first 160 participants) plus 1,254 subjects from 6 global collaborators. The research as a whole found: The quantity of clinical and demographic metadata differed by source and by participant and was supplied without curation.

Samples from volunteer blood donors who had recovered from COVID-19 were contributed by a second Seattle source. Each collaborating institution followed its own protocols to collect whole blood in K2EDTA tubes. For TCRbeta analysis, collaborator samples were shipped as frozen whole blood, as isolated PBMCs, or as DNA extracted from either sample type. A single count supports this clone. The target of this receptor is not known. Base qualities are missing; no much larger clone stands one base away. The immunoSEQ Assay, a bias-controlled multiplex PCR, was used to amplify TCRbeta CDR3 regions from genomic DNA. The source study handled its data this way. Nucleated cell counts per sample were estimated from amplification of reference gene primers within the assay. To quantify the absolute abundance of each unique TCRbeta CDR3 rearrangement, sequence reads were collapsed and filtered. For each sample, productive Simpson clonality was calculated as the square root of Simpson's diversity index across productive rearrangements. This immuneACCESS table, as held by TCRdb, lists in-frame sequences with V and J called but not all clones. Of the missing ones, under half trace to an unresolved V gene in checked studies; the others have no known cause. The V and J calls and the clone size are those of that table, but D and trimming were determined from the DNA. Within this sample are hundreds of thousands of clones, with about 80% of them counted one time only. Roughly a tenth of the sample belongs to the ten largest clones.

The specimen sequenced was peripheral blood. The clonotype comes from a woman between 50 and 59 years old who had recovered from COVID-19.

The CDR3 loop reads CASSRDFVPNYEQYF. The DNA sequence is TGCGCCAGCAGCCGGGACTTTGTGCCAAACTACGAGCAGTACTTC. The chain is made from TRBV4-3 and TRBJ2-7; TRBD2 is perhaps the D gene, given 6 matching bases. The CDR3 runs 15 residues from the cysteine to the phenylalanine. Just the 45-base CDR3 DNA is kept, in frame starting at base 1. CDR1 and CDR2, looked up from the germline V gene, are LGHNA and YSLEER. V loses 4 bases, J loses 3 bases, and the germline ends lie 16 bases apart.